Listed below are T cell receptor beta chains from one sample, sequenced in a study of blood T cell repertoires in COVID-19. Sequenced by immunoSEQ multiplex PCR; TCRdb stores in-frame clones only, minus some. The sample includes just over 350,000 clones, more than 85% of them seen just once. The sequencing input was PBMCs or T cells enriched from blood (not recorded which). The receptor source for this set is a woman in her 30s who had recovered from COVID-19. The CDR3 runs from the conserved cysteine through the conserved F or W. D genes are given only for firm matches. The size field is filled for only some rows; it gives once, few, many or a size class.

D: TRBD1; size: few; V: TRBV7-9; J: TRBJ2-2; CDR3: CASSPRDRGPGELFF; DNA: TGTGCCAGCAGCCCGCGGGACAGGGGTCCCGGGGAGCTGTTTTTT
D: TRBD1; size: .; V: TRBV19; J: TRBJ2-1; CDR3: CASSISGTAAGSYNEQFF; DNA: TGTGCCAGTAGTATTAGTGGGACAGCCGCCGGATCCTACAATGAGCAGTTCTTC
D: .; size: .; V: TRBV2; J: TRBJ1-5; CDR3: CASRLDRYSNQPQHF; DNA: TGTGCCAGCAGGCTTGACAGGTATAGCAATCAGCCCCAGCATTTT
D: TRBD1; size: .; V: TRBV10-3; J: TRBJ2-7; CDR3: CAISDPAGGYEQYF; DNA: TGTGCCATCAGTGACCCCGCAGGGGGCTACGAGCAGTACTTC
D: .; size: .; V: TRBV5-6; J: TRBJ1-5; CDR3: CASSWGDSNQPQHF; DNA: TGTGCCAGCAGCTGGGGGGATAGCAATCAGCCCCAGCATTTT
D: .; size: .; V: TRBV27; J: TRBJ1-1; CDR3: CASSPRTSGMNTEAFF; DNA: TGTGCCAGCAGTCCCAGGACTTCTGGAATGAACACTGAAGCTTTCTTT
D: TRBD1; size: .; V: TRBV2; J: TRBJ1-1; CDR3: CASRDRGMNTEAFF; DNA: TGTGCCAGCAGGGACAGGGGGATGAACACTGAAGCTTTCTTT
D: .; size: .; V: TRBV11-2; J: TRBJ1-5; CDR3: CASSPGFGQPQHF; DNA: TGTGCCAGCAGCCCAGGGTTCGGTCAGCCCCAGCATTTT
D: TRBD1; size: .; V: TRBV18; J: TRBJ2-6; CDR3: CASSQGQGRSGANVLTF; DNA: TGTGCCAGCTCACAAGGACAGGGGCGCTCTGGGGCCAACGTCCTGACTTTC
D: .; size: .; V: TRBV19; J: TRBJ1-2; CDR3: CASSKLEEGKLILNYGYTF; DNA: TGTGCCAGTAGTAAGTTGGAGGAGGGAAAGTTGATCCTTAACTATGGCTACACCTTC
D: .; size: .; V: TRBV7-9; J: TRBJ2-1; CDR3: CASSLEGGWPEQFF; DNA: TGTGCCAGCAGCTTAGAAGGAGGCTGGCCTGAGCAGTTCTTC
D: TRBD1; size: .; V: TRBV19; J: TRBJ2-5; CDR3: CASSITTGGRRGETQYF; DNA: TGTGCCAGTAGTATTACAACAGGGGGCCGGCGGGGGGAGACCCAGTACTTC
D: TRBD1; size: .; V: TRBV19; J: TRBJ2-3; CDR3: CASSLTDRASTDTQYF; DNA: TGTGCCAGTAGCTTGACCGACAGGGCTAGCACAGATACGCAGTATTTT
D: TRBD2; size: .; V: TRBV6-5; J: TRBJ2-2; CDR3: CASSTGGPWTGELFF; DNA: TGTGCCAGCAGCACGGGGGGGCCTTGGACCGGGGAGCTGTTTTTT
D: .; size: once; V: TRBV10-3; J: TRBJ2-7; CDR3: CAISDWGETYEQYF; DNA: TGTGCCATCAGTGATTGGGGGGAAACCTACGAGCAGTACTTC